This entry features one T cell receptor (beta chain) sequence. The data are from a study of cytomegalovirus exposure and HLA in healthy donors. Assay used: immunoSEQ multiplex PCR; TCRdb lists only in-frame clones, some missing. This sample has 150,000 to 200,000 clones, with about 84% found just once. Losses at the gene ends were 5 bases for V and 2 bases for J; bases not matched to a gene: 8. Germline CDR1 GTSNPN, CDR2 SVGIG (reference sequence). The CDR3 covers 14 residues. Specimen: PBMCs. The clonotype comes from a woman aged 18-29 years in good health and CMV-seronegative. The chain combines TRBV30 with TRBJ2-7; 8 bases agree with TRBD1. The DNA for the CDR3 is TGTGCCTGGGAGGACAGGGTAAGGGCCTACGAGCAGTACTTC. Its translation is CAWEDRVRAYEQYF. Drawing the rest from reference TRBV30 and TRBJ2-7, the complete variable domain is SQTIHQWPATLVQPVGSPLSLECTVEGTSNPNLYWYRQAAGRGLQLLFYSVGIGQISSEVPQNLSASRPQDRQFILSSKKLLLSDSGFYLCAWEDRVRAYEQYFGPGTRLTVT.